These 20 T cell receptor beta chains originate from one sample sequenced in a study of radiotherapy plus CTLA-4 blockade in lung cancer. Clones were sequenced by immunoSEQ multiplex PCR, and TCRdb holds only the in-frame ones, with some missing. Of roughly 58,000 clones in the sample, approximately 84% were seen once. The sample in question was peripheral blood, obtained from a patient treated with radiotherapy plus ipilimumab. The receptors shown here come from a human donor with non-small cell lung cancer whose response to radiotherapy plus ipilimumab could not be evaluated.

DNA of the CDR3: TGCGCCAGCAGCCAAGAGGGCCGGGGAGGAACTGAAGCTTTCTTT. Its protein is CASSQEGRGGTEAFF. The rearrangement uses TRBV4-3 and TRBJ1-1; D not certain. The germline V gene encodes CDR1 LGHNA and CDR2 YSLEER. Deletions cut 0 bases from V and 5 bases from J, with 13 bases between. CDR3 size: 15 residues.

V is TRBV5-5 and J is TRBJ1-6, with D possibly being TRBD1 (5 bases). From germline, CDR1 is SGHKS and CDR2 YYEKEE (reference sequence). V lost 5 bases, J lost 4 bases, and 13 bases lay in between. The CDR3 totals 15 residues. This CDR3 is CASSFAQGYNSPLHF. The CDR3 DNA reads TGTGCCAGCAGTTTCGCCCAGGGATATAATTCACCCCTCCACTTT.

Only one count was recorded for this clone. The chain joins TRBV14 to TRBJ2-1; TRBD2 agrees at 10 bases. Germline-derived CDR1 and CDR2 are SGHDN and FVKESK. CDR3 length: 18 amino acids. The junction had 14 bases not matched to a gene; V was cut back by 2 bases and J by 7 bases. Written as DNA, the CDR3 is TGTGCCAGCAGCCAAAAGTTCTCTAGCGGGAGTGGGAAGAATGAGCAGTTCTTC. Its translation: CASSQKFSSGSGKNEQFF.

The V gene is TRBV11-2, the J gene TRBJ2-1; 7 bases map to TRBD1. V gave up 3 bases and J gave up 2 bases; unmatched junction bases: 7. The germline V gene has CDR1 SGHAT and CDR2 FQNNGV. The CDR3 is 16 amino acids. In DNA, the CDR3 is TGTGCCAGCAGCTTCCAGGGACAGCCGACCTACAATGAGCAGTTCTTC. This translates into CASSFQGQPTYNEQFF. The whole variable domain, filled in from reference TRBV11-2 and TRBJ2-1, reads EAGVAQSPRYKIIEKRQSVAFWCNPISGHATLYWYQQILGQGPKLLIQFQNNGVVDDSQLPKDRFSAERLKGVDSTLKIQPAKLEDSAVYLCASSFQGQPTYNEQFFGPGTRLTVL.

The CDR3 nucleotides read TGTGCCAGCAGCAAACACGGGCAAGAGACCCAGTACTTC. Amino acids: CASSKHGQETQYF. This chain joins TRBV9 and TRBJ2-5; D is ambiguous. The V end was cut by 4 bases, the J end by 2 bases, with 9 bases between. The V gene's germline CDR1 is SGDLS and CDR2 YYNGEE. The length of the CDR3 is 13 residues. Supplemented by reference TRBV9 and TRBJ2-5, the full variable domain reads DSGVTQTPKHLITATGQRVTLRCSPRSGDLSVYWYQQSLDQGLQFLIQYYNGEERAKGNILERFSAQQFPDLHSELNLSSLELGDSALYFCASSKHGQETQYFGPGTRLLVL.

This chain uses TRBV28 with TRBJ2-5, with 11 bases lining up with TRBD1. The J segment lost 4 bases and the V segment lost 5 bases, leaving 6 bases of the junction unmatched. This CDR3 has 15 amino acids. Germline V CDR1 and CDR2: MDHEN, SYDVKM. The CDR3 spells CASSPADRGRETQYF. DNA of the CDR3: TGTGCCAGCAGTCCCGCGGACAGGGGGCGAGAGACCCAGTACTTC.

The V call is TRBV30, the J call TRBJ1-3, with D uncertain. Trimming took off 0 bases at V and 9 bases at J, with 6 bases between the two ends. Germline loops: CDR1 GTSNPN, CDR2 SVGIG (reference sequence). There are 11 residues in the CDR3. CDR3 amino acids: CAWSVLATIYF. CDR3 nucleotide sequence: TGTGCCTGGAGTGTACTCGCCACCATATATTTT.

The chain joins TRBV28 to TRBJ2-1, with 12 bases that match TRBD1. Trimming removed 5 bases from V and 3 bases from J; junction bases left unmatched: 8. The CDR3 has 17 residues. Germline CDR1 and CDR2: MDHEN and SYDVKM. CDR3 DNA sequence: TGTGCCAGCAGTGACCCCCGGGACAGGGGGCTCTACAATGAGCAGTTCTTC. It translates to CASSDPRDRGLYNEQFF.

The chain recombines TRBV7-8 with TRBJ1-5; possibly TRBD1 for D (5 bases). Germline V gene data show CDR1 as SGHVS and CDR2 as FQNEAQ. Trimming pared 5 bases from V and 2 bases from J, leaving 13 bases between. The CDR3 consists of 15 residues. CDR3: CASSPSGKGNQPQHF. The CDR3 coding sequence is TGTGCCAGCAGCCCCTCAGGGAAGGGCAATCAGCCCCAGCATTTT.

The chain joins TRBV4-1 to TRBJ2-3; 7 positions agree with TRBD1. V lost 4 bases, J lost 4 bases, and 14 bases stayed unmatched. This CDR3 has 17 amino acids. CDR1 is MGHRA and CDR2 is YSYEKL in the germline V gene. The CDR3 reads CASSPGSGQLIPDTQYF. Here the CDR3 DNA reads TGCGCCAGCAGCCCGGGGTCGGGACAGCTAATACCAGATACGCAGTATTTT.

The CDR3 nucleotides read TGTGCCAGCAGTGTAGCTAGCGGGTCTTACTACAATGAGCAGTTCTTC. Protein product: CASSVASGSYYNEQFF. This sequence joins TRBV6-1 and TRBJ2-1; 8 bases match TRBD2. The CDR3 loop spans 16 amino acids. V was pared by 4 bases and J by 3 bases, with 8 bases of the junction left unmatched. Germline V gene sequence: CDR1 MNHNS, CDR2 SASEGT.

The rearrangement joins TRBV28 to TRBJ2-3, with D unclear. V was pared by 5 bases and J by 0 bases, with 9 bases between. CDR1 is MDHEN, CDR2 SYDVKM, per germline. The CDR3 has 14 residues. In nucleotides, the CDR3 is TGTGCCAGCAGTCAACAATGGAGCACAGATACGCAGTATTTT. Translation gives CASSQQWSTDTQYF.

The sample holds one count of this clone. At one end the junction does not follow the germline gene, possibly because of a read error. The rearrangement joins TRBV9 to TRBJ2-1; 8 nucleotides match TRBD2. CDR3 size: 15 residues. In germline, CDR1 is SGDLS, CDR2 YYNGEE. The CDR3 nucleotides are TGTGCCAGCAGCGTAGTCGGGAGGGCCTACGATGAGCAGTTCTTC. It specifies CASSVVGRAYDEQFF.

The V gene is TRBV28, the J gene TRBJ1-4; 9 nucleotides agree with TRBD1. Trimming took 2 bases from V and 3 from J; bases not matched to a gene: 4. Germline V gene lookup returns CDR1 MDHEN and CDR2 SYDVKM. The CDR3 covers 16 residues. The CDR3 protein is CASSLTDRGSNEKLFF. CDR3 nucleotide sequence: TGTGCCAGCAGTTTAACTGACAGGGGGTCTAATGAAAAACTGTTTTTT.

A single count supports this clone. The chain joins TRBV5-8 to TRBJ1-2; 11 positions agree with TRBD1. Unmatched junction bases numbered 11, after V lost 5 bases and J lost 5 bases. The CDR3 spans 16 residues. Germline CDR1 is SGHTS and CDR2 is YDEGEE. The CDR3 bases are TGTGCCAGCAGTTCCCAAAGGACAGGGGGCACATATGGCTACACCTTC. The encoded protein is CASSSQRTGGTYGYTF.

This sequence joins TRBV7-6 and TRBJ2-7, with 8 bases lining up with TRBD1. Germline-derived CDR1 and CDR2 are SGHVS and FNYEAQ. The J segment lost 2 bases and the V segment lost 5 bases, leaving 5 bases of the junction unmatched. There are 14 residues in the CDR3. The CDR3 loop reads CASSATGDAYEQYF. CDR3 in DNA: TGTGCCAGCAGCGCGACAGGGGATGCCTACGAGCAGTACTTC.

The chain employs TRBV27 and TRBJ2-5; TRBD2 matches at 10 bases. The CDR3 sequence is 14 residues long. Trimming cost V 4 bases and J 4 bases; bases outside gene matches: 3. Germline CDR1 reads MNHEY; CDR2 reads SMNVEV (reference sequence). For the CDR3, the DNA is TGTGCCAGCAGTTCTAGCGGGAGAGGAGAGACCCAGTACTTC. Translation: CASSSSGRGETQYF.

This chain uses TRBV5-1 with TRBJ2-7; unclear D gene. V gave up 0 bases and J gave up 4 bases, with 8 bases separating them. Germline-derived CDR1 and CDR2 are SGHRS and YFSETQ. This CDR3 comprises 13 residues. CDR3 bases: TGCGCCAGCAGCTTGGCCGGCAGGTACGAGCAGTACTTC. It is translated as CASSLAGRYEQYF. The variable domain in full, with the rest retrieved from reference TRBV5-1 and TRBJ2-7, is KAGVTQTPRYLIKTRGQQVTLSCSPISGHRSVSWYQQTPGQGLQFLFEYFSETQRNKGNFPGRFSGRQFSNSRSEMNVSTLELGDSALYLCASSLAGRYEQYFGPGTRLTVT.

On this clone: One end of the junction is discordant with germline, which a read error may explain. This chain links TRBV7-9 with TRBJ2-5, with a weak D call TRBD2 (6 bases). Per the germline V gene, CDR1 is SEHNR and CDR2 is FQNEAQ (reference sequence). The CDR3 consists of 12 residues. This chain's CDR3 is CASSPEGGTLNF. CDR3 in DNA: TGTGCCAGCAGTCCGGAGGGTGGGACCCTCAACTTC.

The rearrangement uses TRBV14 and TRBJ1-1; D might be TRBD1 (6 bases). Germline CDR1 SGHDN, CDR2 FVKESK. The V end was cut by 6 bases, the J end by 8 bases, with 13 bases between. The CDR3 has 12 residues. The CDR3 DNA sequence: TGTGCCAGCAGTCGTGGACAGTGGGAAGCTTTCTTT. This gives the protein CASSRGQWEAFF.